The 25 T cell receptor beta chains below were found in one sample sequenced in a study of OX40 agonist ivuxolimab in advanced cancers. Sequenced by immunoSEQ multiplex PCR; TCRdb stores in-frame clones only, minus some. This table holds about 35,000 clones, around 90% found once. Sample: CD4+ or CD8+ T cells sorted from blood, taken in a trial of the OX40 agonist ivuxolimab. The receptors stem from an adult with an advanced solid tumor such as melanoma, head and neck, liver or kidney cancer.

The gene calls are TRBV28 and TRBJ1-5, with D perhaps TRBD1 (6 bases). Trimming removed 6 bases from V and 2 bases from J, with 11 bases in between. There are 14 residues in the CDR3. The germline V gene encodes CDR1 MDHEN and CDR2 SYDVKM. CDR3 protein: CASRPRGGNQPQHF. The CDR3 DNA is TGTGCCAGCAGGCCCAGGGGAGGCAATCAGCCCCAGCATTTT.

This chain links TRBV6-6 with TRBJ1-1; D call uncertain. The CDR3 contains 14 residues. Germline loops: CDR1 MNHNY, CDR2 SVGAGI (reference sequence). Deletions cut 4 bases from V and 0 bases from J, with 9 bases between. The CDR3 DNA sequence: TGTGCCAGCAGTTTCAATGGAATGAACACTGAAGCTTTCTTT. Protein product: CASSFNGMNTEAFF.

The chain combines TRBV30 with TRBJ1-4; D possibly corresponds to TRBD1 (6 bases). The CDR3 runs to 11 residues. The V gene lost 2 bases and the J gene lost 8 bases, with 6 bases spanning the gap. CDR1 and CDR2 (germline): GTSNPN, SVGIG (reference sequence). CDR3 amino acids: CAWSTGEKLFF. The CDR3, as DNA: TGTGCCTGGAGTACAGGGGAAAAACTGTTTTTT.

The chain combines TRBV7-2 with TRBJ1-3; no definite D call. The length of the CDR3 is 18 residues. V shed 2 bases and J shed 1 base, with 18 bases lying between them. Germline V gene sequence: CDR1 SGHTA, CDR2 FQGNSA. CDR3 region: CASSLSRTPSFSGNTIYF. CDR3 DNA sequence: TGTGCCAGCAGCTTATCAAGGACGCCGTCCTTTTCTGGAAACACCATATATTTT. Full variable domain (remainder filled in from reference TRBV7-2 and TRBJ1-3): GAGVSQSPSNKVTEKGKDVELRCDPISGHTALYWYRQSLGQGLEFLIYFQGNSAPDKSGLPSDRFSAERTGGSVSTLTIQRTQQEDSAVYLCASSLSRTPSFSGNTIYFGEGSWLTVV.

The chain uses TRBV11-2 and TRBJ2-3; D may be TRBD2 (6 bases). The V and J ends lost 7 bases and 1 base respectively, with 9 bases between them. This CDR3 comprises 13 residues. Germline V CDR1 and CDR2: SGHAT, FQNNGV. CDR3 amino acids: CASTGGGTDTQYF. The CDR3 bases are TGTGCCAGCACAGGCGGGGGCACAGATACGCAGTATTTT.

The chain joins TRBV19 to TRBJ2-5; 12 nucleotides match TRBD2. Germline V lookup: CDR1 LNHDA, CDR2 SQIVND (reference sequence). The CDR3 consists of 16 residues. J gave up 2 bases and V 6 bases, and 7 bases lay outside the gene matches. DNA for the CDR3: TGTGCCAGTAGGCCCGGGACTAGCGGGCATCAAGAGACCCAGTACTTC. Protein sequence: CASRPGTSGHQETQYF.

The chain recombines TRBV6-5 with TRBJ1-4, with D hard to call. Per the germline V gene, CDR1 is MNHEY and CDR2 is SVGAGI. With 2 bases removed from V and 7 bases from J, the gap between germline ends came to 8 bases. The CDR3 consists of 13 residues. CDR3 sequence: CASSYQSSEKLFF. The CDR3 DNA is TGTGCCAGCAGTTACCAATCCAGTGAAAAACTGTTTTTT.

This clone is categorized as medium-sized. The chain employs TRBV7-2 and TRBJ2-2, with D perhaps TRBD1 (6 bases). This CDR3 is 14 amino acids long. The germline gives CDR1 SGHTA, CDR2 FQGNSA. Trimming took 4 bases from V and 2 from J, leaving 8 bases between them. The CDR3 nucleotides are TGTGCCAGCAGCTCCGGGACAAACACCGGGGAGCTGTTTTTT. Translated: CASSSGTNTGELFF.

The chain has TRBV30 and TRBJ2-1; D remains unclear. The V gene's germline CDR1 is GTSNPN and CDR2 SVGIG (reference sequence). This CDR3 comprises 13 residues. Trimming stripped 1 base from V and 8 bases from J, with 12 bases between. Here the CDR3 reads CAWSERVLDEQFF. The CDR3 DNA follows: TGTGCCTGGAGTGAGAGAGTTTTGGATGAGCAGTTCTTC.

The V and J genes are TRBV6-1 and TRBJ2-3; D is undetermined. The CDR3 is 15 residues long. The germline CDR1 and CDR2 sequences are MNHNS and SASEGT. V lost 2 bases, J lost 2 bases, and 11 bases lay in between. The CDR3 DNA reads TGTGCCAGCAGTGAAATGATTCAGACCACAGATACGCAGTATTTT. Protein: CASSEMIQTTDTQYF.

This rearrangement joins TRBV18 to TRBJ2-1, with 12 bases that match TRBD2. CDR1 KGHSH and CDR2 LQKENI come from the germline V gene. Trimming removed 3 bases from V and 7 bases from J; junction bases left unmatched: 4. The CDR3 has 15 residues. CDR3 sequence reads: CASSPASGRGNEQFF. The DNA of the CDR3 is TGTGCCAGCTCACCGGCTAGCGGGAGGGGTAATGAGCAGTTCTTC.

The chain joins TRBV28 to TRBJ1-5, with no clear D. The germline gives CDR1 MDHEN, CDR2 SYDVKM. The ends were cut back, 3 bases at V and 2 bases at J, with 17 bases in the middle. CDR3 length: 17 amino acids. The CDR3 loop reads CASSFSLGYPGNQPQHF. The CDR3 bases are TGTGCCAGCAGTTTCTCACTCGGGTACCCGGGCAATCAGCCCCAGCATTTT.

This chain uses TRBV6-5 with TRBJ1-6, with unresolved D. Trimming removed 0 bases at V and 10 bases at J, with 16 bases between. Germline assignment: CDR1 MNHEY and CDR2 SVGAGI. There are 16 residues in the CDR3. The CDR3 coding sequence is TGTGCCAGCAGTTACTCGAATCCCATGGTGGGGTCACCCCTCCACTTT. Amino acid sequence: CASSYSNPMVGSPLHF.

As for this clone: This sample includes further DNA sequences coding for the same CDR3. The chain combines TRBV5-6 with TRBJ2-7; no firm D call. CDR1 and CDR2 from the germline V gene are SGHDT and YYEEEE. Trimming pared 0 bases from V and 4 bases from J, leaving 5 bases between. CDR3 length equals 12 residues. The CDR3 region is CASSLGAYEQYF. DNA for the CDR3: TGTGCCAGCAGCTTGGGAGCATACGAGCAGTACTTC.

This chain joins TRBV30 and TRBJ1-3, with D possibly TRBD1 on 5 matching bases. The V and J ends lost 0 bases and 0 bases respectively, with 9 bases between them. This CDR3 is 15 amino acids long. The germline CDR1 and CDR2 sequences are GTSNPN and SVGIG (reference sequence). The CDR3 coding sequence is TGTGCCTGGAGTGTACGAAGGGGCTCTGGAAACACCATATATTTT. Its translation: CAWSVRRGSGNTIYF. Combining the CDR3 with reference TRBV30 and TRBJ1-3 gives the whole variable domain SQTIHQWPATLVQPVGSPLSLECTVEGTSNPNLYWYRQAAGRGLQLLFYSVGIGQISSEVPQNLSASRPQDRQFILSSKKLLLSDSGFYLCAWSVRRGSGNTIYFGEGSWLTVV.

The chain employs TRBV2 and TRBJ2-7; no reliable D call. The length of the CDR3 is 11 residues. The V gene's germline CDR1 is SNHLY and CDR2 FYNNEI. Trimming cost V 7 bases and J 6 bases, with 10 bases left between them. The CDR3 region has the DNA TGTGCCAGCATGAGTCTGGGCGAGCAGTACTTC. Its protein product is CASMSLGEQYF. The full variable domain, in which reference TRBV2 and TRBJ2-7 provide the parts outside the CDR3, is EPEVTQTPSHQVTQMGQEVILRCVPISNHLYFYWYRQILGQKVEFLVSFYNNEISEKSEIFDDQFSVERPDGSNFTLKIRSTKLEDSAMYFCASMSLGEQYFGPGTRLTVT.

V and J are TRBV5-4 and TRBJ2-2; tentatively, D is TRBD1 (6 bases). CDR1 and CDR2 from the germline V gene are SGHNT and YYREEE (reference sequence). The V end lost 4 bases, the J end lost 0 bases, and 13 bases lay between the germline ends. The CDR3 is made up of 16 amino acids. For the CDR3, the DNA is TGTGCCAGCAGCCATTGGCAGGGGACGAACACCGGGGAGCTGTTTTTT. Its protein product is CASSHWQGTNTGELFF.

This chain connects TRBV18 to TRBJ1-6, with D perhaps TRBD1 (5 bases). This CDR3 is built from 15 residues. Germline CDR1 and CDR2: KGHSH and LQKENI. The V gene lost 4 bases and the J gene lost 0 bases, with 7 bases spanning the gap. For the CDR3, the DNA is TGTGCCAGCTCACAAGGGGTCTCCTATAATTCACCCCTCCACTTT. Translating it yields CASSQGVSYNSPLHF.

V gene TRBV5-8 combines with J gene TRBJ1-1; D might be TRBD1 (5 bases). With 1 base removed from V and 4 bases from J, the gap between germline ends came to 14 bases. Germline CDR1 reads SGHTS; CDR2 reads YDEGEE. The CDR3 runs to 15 residues. For the CDR3, the DNA is TGTGCCAGCAGCTTGACAGGACTCCAGAGCACTGAAGCTTTCTTT. Its translation: CASSLTGLQSTEAFF. The variable domain in full, completed from reference TRBV5-8 and TRBJ1-1, reads EAGVTQSPTHLIKTRGQQATLRCSPISGHTSVYWYQQALGLGLQFLLWYDEGEERNRGNFPPRFSGRQFPNYSSELNVNALELEDSALYLCASSLTGLQSTEAFFGQGTRLTVV.

This chain links TRBV28 with TRBJ2-7; D unresolved. The CDR3 is 13 amino acids. The germline gives CDR1 MDHEN, CDR2 SYDVKM. Trimming left V 5 bases short and J 6 bases short, with 14 bases between. Written as DNA, the CDR3 is TGTGCCAGCAGTGTGTCCCTCCCCCCCGAGCAGTACTTC. This gives the protein CASSVSLPPEQYF.

This chain joins TRBV7-8 and TRBJ1-2; TRBD1 matches at 7 bases. The CDR3 loop spans 14 amino acids. Unmatched junction bases numbered 8, after V lost 4 bases and J lost 6 bases. The germline CDR1 and CDR2 sequences are SGHVS and FQNEAQ. CDR3 DNA sequence: TGTGCCAGCAGCTCCCCTGCGCAGGGGGATGGCTACACCTTC. It yields the protein CASSSPAQGDGYTF. The full variable domain, with the rest looked up from reference TRBV7-8 and TRBJ1-2, is GAGVSQSPRYKVAKRGQDVALRCDPISGHVSLFWYQQALGQGPEFLTYFQNEAQLDKSGLPSDRFFAERPEGSVSTLKIQRTQQEDSAVYLCASSSPAQGDGYTFGSGTRLTVV.

The chain has TRBV6-5 and TRBJ2-5; D perhaps matches TRBD2 (6 bases). The CDR3 contains 15 residues. The V and J ends lost 0 bases and 5 bases respectively, with 13 bases between them. In germline, CDR1 is MNHEY, CDR2 SVGAGI. DNA for the CDR3: TGTGCCAGCAGTTACTCCGGCGGGGATTGGGAGACCCAGTACTTC. It is translated as CASSYSGGDWETQYF.

J is TRBJ1-2 and V is TRBV10-3; D gene uncertain. The CDR3 has 14 residues. CDR1 and CDR2 from the germline V gene are ENHRY and SYGVKD. V gave up 0 bases and J gave up 3 bases, with 8 bases separating them. CDR3 sequence: CAISESASDYGYTF. CDR3 sequence (DNA): TGTGCCATCAGTGAGTCGGCCAGCGACTATGGCTACACCTTC.

This rearrangement joins TRBV15 to TRBJ2-2; possibly TRBD2 for D (6 bases). Trimming took 2 bases from V and 6 from J, leaving 16 bases between them. The length of the CDR3 is 16 residues. In germline, CDR1 is LNHNV, CDR2 YYDKDF (reference sequence). DNA for the CDR3: TGTGCCACCAGCAGATCCGGGACTCCTATCCCCGGGGAGCTGTTTTTT. Encoded protein: CATSRSGTPIPGELFF.

The chain combines TRBV30 with TRBJ2-4, with a possible D match to TRBD2 (6 bases). From germline, CDR1 is GTSNPN and CDR2 SVGIG (reference sequence). There are 19 residues in the CDR3. The V and J ends lost 4 bases and 0 bases respectively, with 25 bases between them. The CDR3 nucleotides read TGTGCCTGGACTTCCCCCGCCGGGGGTGAACGACTAGCCAAAAACATTCAGTACTTC. This encodes CAWTSPAGGERLAKNIQYF.